This T cell receptor (beta chain) was identified during a study of OX40 agonist ivuxolimab in advanced cancers. TCRdb's copy holds only in-frame clones and misses some; the assay was immunoSEQ multiplex PCR. Here the sample spans over 80,000 clones, approximately 86% being singletons. The trim removed 4 bases at V and 0 bases at J, leaving 3 bases unmatched. Germline V gene sequence: CDR1 SGHTA, CDR2 FQGNSA. The CDR3 consists of 15 residues. V gene TRBV7-2 combines with J gene TRBJ2-7; 10 nucleotides match TRBD2. The clonotype comes from an adult with an advanced solid tumor such as melanoma, head and neck, liver or kidney cancer. The specimen was CD4+ or CD8+ T cells sorted from blood, collected in a trial of the OX40 agonist ivuxolimab. For the CDR3, the DNA is TGTGCCAGCAGCTGGACTAGCGGAAGCTCCTACGAGCAGTACTTC. Encoded protein: CASSWTSGSSYEQYF. Drawing the rest from reference TRBV7-2 and TRBJ2-7, the complete variable domain is GAGVSQSPSNKVTEKGKDVELRCDPISGHTALYWYRQSLGQGLEFLIYFQGNSAPDKSGLPSDRFSAERTGGSVSTLTIQRTQQEDSAVYLCASSWTSGSSYEQYFGPGTRLTVT.